This T cell receptor (beta chain) was found in a study of blood T cell repertoires in COVID-19. Study summary: Both acute and convalescent COVID-19 samples were obtained from the United States, Italy and Spain.

In the original workflow: Amplification of reference gene primers was used by the study to estimate nucleated cell counts. Libraries were prepared by immunoSEQ multiplex PCR; TCRdb keeps only in-frame clonotypes and omits some of them. V, J and clone size derive from that table, while D and trimming were established from the DNA sequence. The profile covers 390,000 or so clones, with roughly 90% appearing a single time and approximately 3% taken by the ten largest. V trimming: 2 bases; J trimming: 6 bases; junction bases outside the gene matches: 11. Germline-derived CDR1 and CDR2 are LGHNT and FRNRAP. The CDR3 sequence is 17 residues long.

Source material: peripheral blood. The chain joins TRBV12-5 to TRBJ2-2; TRBD2 matches 8 bases. The sequence was obtained from a woman aged 30 to 39 with COVID-19, enrolled during active disease. CDR3 sequence reads: CASGLYFPGGKAGELFF. The CDR3 DNA follows: TGTGCTAGTGGTTTGTACTTCCCGGGAGGGAAAGCCGGGGAGCTGTTTTTT.